Below, 3 T cell receptor beta chains from the same sample are listed, as sequenced in a study of blood T cell repertoires in COVID-19. Sequencing used immunoSEQ multiplex PCR; TCRdb keeps in-frame clones, though not all of them. Of approximately 200,000 clones listed, approximately 83% are singletons. Material for sequencing was PBMCs or T cells enriched from blood (not recorded which). These receptors were collected from a middle-aged man who had recovered from COVID-19.

The chain combines TRBV6-1 with TRBJ2-7, with D perhaps matching TRBD2 (6 bases). Looked up from germline, CDR1 is MNHNS and CDR2 is SASEGT. Trimming took 3 bases from V and 6 from J, leaving 21 bases between them. The CDR3 consists of 16 residues. CDR3 residues: CASSDINFGGPREQYF. Written as DNA, the CDR3 is TGTGCCAGCAGTGATATTAATTTTGGAGGGCCCCGCGAGCAGTACTTC.

The chain recombines TRBV5-1 with TRBJ1-4, with D possibly matching TRBD1 (6 bases). Germline V CDR1 and CDR2: SGHRS, YFSETQ. This CDR3 region has 15 residues. Trimming took off 4 bases at V and 1 base at J, with 11 bases between the two ends. This chain's CDR3 is CASSALGGTNEKLFF. CDR3 coding DNA: TGCGCCAGCAGCGCCCTAGGGGGAACTAATGAAAAACTGTTTTTT.

The J gene is TRBJ1-4, the V gene TRBV5-5; D remains ambiguous. The V and J ends lost 2 bases and 11 bases respectively, with 10 bases between them. Germline CDR1 SGHKS, CDR2 YYEKEE (reference sequence). This CDR3 is built from 12 residues. CDR3 nucleotides: TGTGCCAGCAGCTTCCGGGGTGGGAAACTGTTTTTT. Its translation: CASSFRGGKLFF.